These 27 T cell receptor beta chains share one sample of origin, sequenced in a study of beta chain features in type 1 diabetes. Expressed TCRB transcripts were sequenced after all isolated RNA was converted to cDNA. This table comes from immunoSEQ multiplex PCR, and its TCRdb copy is limited to in-frame clones, with some not included. The sample has approximately 470,000 clones, roughly 30% seen once. Material for sequencing was naive CD4+ T cells from blood. These receptors were collected from a man aged 18 to 30 in good health.

This clone was picked up one time. J is TRBJ1-1 and V is TRBV18; D remains unclear. This CDR3 spans 13 amino acids. The germline CDR1 and CDR2 sequences are KGHSH and LQKENI. V shed 2 bases and J shed 5 bases, with 9 bases lying between them. The CDR3 bases are TGTGCCAGCTCACCAATTACCAGAACTGAAGCTTTCTTT. Its translation is CASSPITRTEAFF. Variable domain in full (rest from reference TRBV18 and TRBJ1-1): NAGVMQNPRHLVRRRGQEARLRCSPMKGHSHVYWYRQLPEEGLKFMVYLQKENIIDESGMPKERFSAEFPKEGPSILRIQQVVRGDSAAYFCASSPITRTEAFFGQGTRLTVV.

This clone was detected only a few times. The CDR3: CASSILAGGGEQYF. DNA for the CDR3: TGTGCCAGCAGTATACTAGCGGGTGGGGGCGAGCAGTACTTC. The genes are TRBV28 and TRBJ2-7; 9 nucleotides align to TRBD2. CDR1 MDHEN and CDR2 SYDVKM come from the germline V gene. The CDR3 extends over 14 amino acids. V dropped 5 bases and J dropped 6; count of bases not matched to a gene: 8.

Here the CDR3 DNA reads TGTGCCAGCAGCTTAAGTTTACTAGCGAGGGATACGCAGTATTTT. This gives the protein CASSLSLLARDTQYF. The chain recombines TRBV11-2 with TRBJ2-3; 7 bases line up with TRBD2. The V gene's germline CDR1 is SGHAT and CDR2 FQNNGV. The V and J ends lost 2 bases and 6 bases, in that order; junction bases with no gene match: 8. This CDR3 region has 15 residues.

Note on this clone: Other nucleotide sequences in the sample specify the same CDR3. V usage is TRBV5-1 and J usage is TRBJ2-7; 9 bases map to TRBD2. With 0 bases clipped from V and 1 base from J, the junction kept 2 bases outside the gene matches. Germline CDR1 SGHRS, CDR2 YFSETQ. CDR3 size: 15 residues. CDR3 sequence: CASSLGLAGSYEQYF. The CDR3, as DNA: TGCGCCAGCAGCTTGGGTCTAGCGGGATCCTACGAGCAGTACTTC.

Here the CDR3 DNA reads TGTGCCTGGAGTGCGCGGGAGTTTGGGGAGCTGTTTTTT. Translated: CAWSAREFGELFF. The chain recombines TRBV30 with TRBJ2-2, with TRBD2 matching 7 bases. The CDR3 covers 13 residues. The germline CDR1 and CDR2 sequences are GTSNPN and SVGIG (reference sequence). Unmatched junction bases numbered 4, after V lost 1 base and J lost 8 bases.

This clone was seen a handful of times. This chain connects TRBV18 to TRBJ2-2; D is uncertain. The V end was cut by 5 bases, the J end by 0 bases, with 4 bases between. Germline loops: CDR1 KGHSH, CDR2 LQKENI. The CDR3 is 13 residues long. The CDR3, as DNA: TGTGCCAGCTCAACAACGAACACCGGGGAGCTGTTTTTT. This sequence encodes CASSTTNTGELFF.

The chain employs TRBV5-1 and TRBJ2-7; no clear D gene. The V gene lost 5 bases and the J gene lost 2 bases, with 11 bases spanning the gap. The V gene's germline CDR1 is SGHRS and CDR2 YFSETQ. The CDR3 spans 13 residues. CDR3 sequence reads: CASSLQNPYEQYF. CDR3 sequence (DNA): TGCGCCAGCAGTTTGCAGAATCCCTACGAGCAGTACTTC.

The V and J genes are TRBV7-9 and TRBJ2-4, with D possibly TRBD2 on 5 matching bases. This CDR3 is built from 15 residues. V was cut by 5 bases and J by 1 base, with 12 bases left in between. The germline CDR1 and CDR2 sequences are SEHNR and FQNEAQ (reference sequence). The CDR3 reads CASSPLAGAKNIQYF. As DNA, the CDR3 is TGTGCCAGCAGCCCCCTCGCGGGTGCCAAAAACATTCAGTACTTC.

In this sample, this clone turned up a few times. The CDR3 protein is CAISVGNEQFF. The DNA for the CDR3 is TGTGCCATCAGTGTGGGGAATGAGCAGTTCTTC. This sequence joins TRBV10-3 and TRBJ2-1; D uncertain. V was cut by 4 bases and J by 7 bases, with 5 bases left in between. The CDR3 spans 11 residues. The germline CDR1 and CDR2 sequences are ENHRY and SYGVKD.

The chain combines TRBV2 with TRBJ1-1; 8 positions agree with TRBD1. Germline loops: CDR1 SNHLY, CDR2 FYNNEI. This CDR3 contains 15 residues. V lost 4 bases to trimming and J lost 0 bases; unmatched junction nucleotides: 4. The CDR3 loop reads CASSVNRGMNTEAFF. CDR3 bases: TGTGCCAGCAGTGTTAACAGGGGGATGAACACTGAAGCTTTCTTT. The entire variable domain, with the rest obtained from reference TRBV2 and TRBJ1-1, is as follows: EPEVTQTPSHQVTQMGQEVILRCVPISNHLYFYWYRQILGQKVEFLVSFYNNEISEKSEIFDDQFSVERPDGSNFTLKIRSTKLEDSAMYFCASSVNRGMNTEAFFGQGTRLTVV.

Note on this clone: Other DNA sequences of this sample code for an identical CDR3. V is TRBV2 and J is TRBJ2-7; the D is unclear. Trimming left V 4 bases short and J 3 bases short, with 4 bases between. This CDR3 region has 11 residues. The germline gives CDR1 SNHLY, CDR2 FYNNEI. DNA of the CDR3: TGTGCCAGCAGTGTACTCTACGAGCAGTACTTC. As protein: CASSVLYEQYF.

This clone has only a few counts. DNA of the CDR3: TGTGCCAGCAGTCCCCTGGCGGGCCCCTACAATGAGCAGTTCTTC. Its protein product is CASSPLAGPYNEQFF. This sequence joins TRBV28 and TRBJ2-1, with a possible D match to TRBD2 (5 bases). The CDR3 has 15 amino acids. Trimming shortened V by 5 bases and J by 2 bases, and 13 bases separated the two germline ends. Germline V gives CDR1 MDHEN, CDR2 SYDVKM.

This clone was observed a few times. The V and J genes are TRBV29-1 and TRBJ2-7; D is unresolved. V was trimmed by 6 bases and J by 4 bases, leaving 28 bases between them. From germline, CDR1 is SQVTM and CDR2 ANQGSEA. There are 17 residues in the CDR3. DNA for the CDR3: TGCAGCGTCAAGGGTATCGACACGGTGATGGCCCGTTACGAGCAGTACTTC. This codes for CSVKGIDTVMARYEQYF.

The chain joins TRBV10-3 to TRBJ1-1; possibly TRBD1 for D (6 bases). The CDR3 contains 14 residues. Looked up from germline, CDR1 is ENHRY and CDR2 is SYGVKD. Deletions cut 5 bases from V and 4 bases from J, with 14 bases between. Written as DNA, the CDR3 is TGTGCCATCAGTCTTCGACAGGACAGCACTGAAGCTTTCTTT. Amino acids: CAISLRQDSTEAFF.

A note on this clone: The junction departs from germline at one end; a sequencing error may be responsible. The chain uses TRBV15 and TRBJ2-1; possible D gene TRBD2, 6 bases. Germline V gene sequence: CDR1 LNHNV, CDR2 YYDKDF (reference sequence). The CDR3 consists of 16 residues. CDR3 protein: CTTSRWTRGGAHEQFF. Written as DNA, the CDR3 is TGTACCACCAGCAGATGGACCCGGGGAGGTGCTCATGAGCAGTTCTTC.

Remarks on this clone: The sample holds other DNA sequences that translate to the same CDR3. This CDR3 reads CASSFSGRATGELFF. The CDR3, as DNA: TGTGCCAGCAGCTTTAGCGGGAGGGCCACCGGGGAGCTGTTTTTT. The chain carries TRBV7-3 and TRBJ2-2; 11 bases line up with TRBD2. V shed 3 bases and J 4 bases; nucleotides not matched to a gene: 1. The CDR3 extends over 15 amino acids. Germline V gene sequence: CDR1 SGHTA, CDR2 FQGTGA.

The chain carries TRBV29-1 and TRBJ2-7; possibly TRBD1 for D (7 bases). There are 12 residues in the CDR3. V lost 7 bases to trimming and J lost 2 bases, with 12 bases between them. CDR1 and CDR2 (germline): SQVTM, ANQGSEA. The CDR3 DNA sequence: TGCAGCGCCTCAGGGGGGCCCTACGAGCAGTACTTC. Residues: CSASGGPYEQYF.

V is TRBV6-1 and J is TRBJ2-7; D gene uncertain. The CDR3 length is 12 residues. CDR1 is MNHNS, CDR2 SASEGT, per germline. V lost 8 bases and J lost 2, with 10 bases in between. CDR3 protein: CASQIRPYEQYF. DNA of the CDR3: TGTGCCAGCCAGATCAGACCCTACGAGCAGTACTTC.

The V gene is TRBV6-1, the J gene TRBJ2-1; D gene uncertain. This CDR3 spans 13 amino acids. V lost 7 bases and J lost 5, with 12 bases in between. The V gene's germline CDR1 is MNHNS and CDR2 SASEGT. The CDR3: CASTPWKNNEQFF. The CDR3 DNA is TGTGCCAGCACCCCGTGGAAAAACAATGAGCAGTTCTTC.

The genes are TRBV6-1 and TRBJ2-4; D is unresolved. The CDR3 consists of 11 residues. Germline V gene lookup returns CDR1 MNHNS and CDR2 SASEGT. V was clipped by 3 bases and J by 10 bases, with 7 bases between them. CDR3 sequence: CASSDPSIQYF. DNA for the CDR3: TGTGCCAGCAGTGACCCTAGTATTCAGTACTTC.

This clone was counted a few times. The rearrangement uses TRBV7-3 and TRBJ2-7; TRBD2 matches 12 bases. CDR3 size: 15 residues. Germline CDR1 is SGHTA and CDR2 is FQGTGA. V shed 5 bases and J 0 bases; nucleotides not matched to a gene: 2. CDR3 amino acids: CASSETSGSSYEQYF. CDR3 nucleotide sequence: TGTGCCAGCAGCGAGACTAGCGGGAGCTCCTACGAGCAGTACTTC.

The chain recombines TRBV29-1 with TRBJ2-3; D is perhaps TRBD1 (5 bases). From germline, CDR1 is SQVTM and CDR2 ANQGSEA. The CDR3 runs to 13 residues. The V gene lost 4 bases and the J gene lost 1 base, with 9 bases spanning the gap. CDR3 amino acids: CSVGEQGTDTQYF. DNA of the CDR3: TGCAGCGTTGGGGAACAGGGCACAGATACGCAGTATTTT.

This clone was recorded a few times. The chain recombines TRBV15 with TRBJ2-1; D is ambiguous. V lost 4 bases to trimming and J lost 9 bases, with 10 bases between them. There are 12 residues in the CDR3. Germline V gives CDR1 LNHNV, CDR2 YYDKDF (reference sequence). The CDR3 reads CATSNPNREQFF. DNA of the CDR3: TGTGCCACCAGCAACCCGAACCGTGAGCAGTTCTTC.

This clone appeared a few times. The chain recombines TRBV28 with TRBJ2-5, with 8 bases aligning to TRBD1. Germline V CDR1 and CDR2: MDHEN, SYDVKM. Trimming removed 1 base from V and 10 bases from J; junction bases left unmatched: 8. The CDR3 sequence is 14 residues long. CDR3 coding DNA: TGTGCCAGCAGTTTATCGGACAGGGCGACGAACCAGTACTTC. This encodes CASSLSDRATNQYF.

Points on this clone: Within the sample, other DNA sequences also encode this same CDR3. The chain joins TRBV15 to TRBJ2-1; a possible D gene is TRBD1 (6 bases). V was shortened by 1 base and J by 2 bases, with 6 bases between the two germline ends. Germline V gene data show CDR1 as LNHNV and CDR2 as YYDKDF (reference sequence). This CDR3 has 14 amino acids. The CDR3 coding sequence is TGTGCCACCAGCAGAGCAGGGGCCTACAATGAGCAGTTCTTC. Protein product: CATSRAGAYNEQFF.

On this clone itself: In the same sample, other DNA sequences code for this CDR3. The chain combines TRBV29-1 with TRBJ2-1; D is uncertain. Germline V CDR1 and CDR2: SQVTM, ANQGSEA. The CDR3 is made up of 12 amino acids. With 4 bases removed from V and 0 bases from J, the gap between germline ends came to 4 bases. The CDR3 sequence: CSVVLSYNEQFF. The CDR3 region has the DNA TGCAGCGTTGTACTCTCCTACAATGAGCAGTTCTTC.

Turning to this clone: Other nucleotide sequences in the sample specify the same CDR3. The genes are TRBV11-1 and TRBJ1-2; D gene unclear. The CDR3 is 12 amino acids. Germline lookup yields CDR1 SGHAT and CDR2 FQDESV (reference sequence). Trimming cost V 6 bases and J 4 bases, with 9 bases left between them. CDR3 DNA: TGTGCCAGCAGTTGGGGTGGCTATGGCTACACCTTC. Its translation: CASSWGGYGYTF.